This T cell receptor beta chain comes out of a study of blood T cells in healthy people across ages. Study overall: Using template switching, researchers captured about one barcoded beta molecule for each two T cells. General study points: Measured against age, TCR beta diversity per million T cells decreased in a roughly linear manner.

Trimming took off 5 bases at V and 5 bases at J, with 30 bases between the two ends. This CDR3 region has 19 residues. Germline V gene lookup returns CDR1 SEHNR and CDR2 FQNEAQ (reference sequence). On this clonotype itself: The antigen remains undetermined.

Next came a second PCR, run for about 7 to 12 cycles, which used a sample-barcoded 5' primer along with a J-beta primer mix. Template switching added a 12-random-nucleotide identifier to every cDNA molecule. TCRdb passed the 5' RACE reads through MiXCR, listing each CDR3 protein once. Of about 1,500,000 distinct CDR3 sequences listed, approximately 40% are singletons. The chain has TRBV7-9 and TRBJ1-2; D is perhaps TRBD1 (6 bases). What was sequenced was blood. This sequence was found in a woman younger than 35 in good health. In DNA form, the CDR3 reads TGTGCCAGCAGCCCACAAAACATCATCGGGACACCGCCATGGTATGGCTACACCTTC. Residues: CASSPQNIIGTPPWYGYTF.